This T cell receptor (beta chain) was identified during a study of blood T cell repertoires in COVID-19. Across the whole study: Both acute and convalescent COVID-19 samples were obtained from the United States, Italy and Spain. PBMCs, B-cell-depleted T cells, or T cells provided the cDNA or gDNA that made up the material.

Trimming took off 3 bases at V and 7 bases at J, with 22 bases between the two ends. Germline V CDR1 and CDR2: SGHKS, YYEKEE (reference sequence). This CDR3 is built from 16 residues. Original handling: Reference gene primer amplification yielded estimated nucleated cell counts. This table comes from immunoSEQ multiplex PCR, and its TCRdb copy is limited to in-frame clones, with some not included. V, J and clone size are those of that table, while D and trimming were read from the DNA. Of 150,000 to 200,000 clones detected, roughly 90% appear once; the ten largest clones hold roughly 19%. The specimen was peripheral blood. The source is a man aged 55 to 70 with active or convalescent COVID-19. The V and J genes are TRBV5-5 and TRBJ1-1; possible D gene TRBD1, 6 bases. CDR3: CASSSEAGAIKNEAFF. The CDR3 DNA follows: TGTGCCAGCAGCTCGGAGGCGGGGGCCATCAAGAATGAAGCTTTCTTT.